This T cell receptor beta chain was identified in a study of blood T cells in healthy people across ages. CDR1 is MDHEN, CDR2 SYDVKM, per germline. CDR3 length: 17 residues. Trimming took off 4 bases at V and 2 bases at J, with 21 bases between the two ends. Combining a sample-barcoded 5' primer with a J-beta primer mix, a second PCR ran for about 7 to 11 cycles. One entry per CDR3 protein, called by TCRdb with MiXCR from the 5' RACE reads. Of about 970,000 distinct CDR3 sequences listed, roughly half are singletons. The sequence was obtained from a woman aged 55-70 years in good health. Source material: blood. The chain is built from TRBV28 and TRBJ2-7; tentative D call: TRBD2 (5 bases). CDR3 residues: CASSSPSRAGLTYEQYF. As DNA, the CDR3 is TGTGCCAGCAGTTCCCCATCGAGGGCAGGACTTACCTACGAGCAGTACTTC. The variable domain in full, with the rest retrieved from reference TRBV28 and TRBJ2-7, is DVKVTQSSRYLVKRTGEKVFLECVQDMDHENMFWYRQDPGLGLRLIYFSYDVKMKEKGDIPEGYSVSREKKERFSLILESASTNQTSMYLCASSSPSRAGLTYEQYFGPGTRLTVT.